Included here is one T cell receptor beta chain sequence, with context. Profiled with immunoSEQ multiplex PCR; TCRdb holds only in-frame clones, not every one. The sample yields around 59,000 clones, around 90% seen once. The entry originates in a study of T cell changes during pregnancy in multiple sclerosis. This TCR came from a female donor with multiple sclerosis, enrolled in a pregnancy study. The sequencing used CD4+ T cells from peripheral blood mononuclear cells, collected in the first trimester of pregnancy.

The CDR3 DNA sequence: TGTGCCAGCAGCCTCCCCGCCTGGACAGGAATTACCTACGAGCAGTACTTC. It is translated as CASSLPAWTGITYEQYF. This chain joins TRBV7-8 and TRBJ2-7; 7 bases map to TRBD1. This CDR3 is built from 17 residues. From germline, CDR1 is SGHVS and CDR2 FQNEAQ. V shed 5 bases, J shed 2 bases, and the junction held 15 bases outside the gene matches. Combining the CDR3 with reference TRBV7-8 and TRBJ2-7 gives the whole variable domain GAGVSQSPRYKVAKRGQDVALRCDPISGHVSLFWYQQALGQGPEFLTYFQNEAQLDKSGLPSDRFFAERPEGSVSTLKIQRTQQEDSAVYLCASSLPAWTGITYEQYFGPGTRLTVT.